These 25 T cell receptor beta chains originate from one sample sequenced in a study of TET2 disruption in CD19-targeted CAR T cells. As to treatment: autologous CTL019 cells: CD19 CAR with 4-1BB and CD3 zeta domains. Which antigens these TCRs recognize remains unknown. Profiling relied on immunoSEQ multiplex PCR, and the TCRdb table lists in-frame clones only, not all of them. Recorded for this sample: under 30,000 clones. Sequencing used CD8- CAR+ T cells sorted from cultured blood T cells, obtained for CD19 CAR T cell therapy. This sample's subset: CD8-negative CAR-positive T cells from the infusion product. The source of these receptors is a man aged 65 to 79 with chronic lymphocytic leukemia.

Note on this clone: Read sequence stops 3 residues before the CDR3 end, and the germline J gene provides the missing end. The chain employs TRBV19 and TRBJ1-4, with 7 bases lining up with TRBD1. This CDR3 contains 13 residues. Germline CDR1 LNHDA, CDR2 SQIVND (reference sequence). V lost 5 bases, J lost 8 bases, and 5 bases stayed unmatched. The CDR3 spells CASSDRAGEKLFF. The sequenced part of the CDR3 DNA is TGTGCCAGTAGTGACAGGGCGGGCGAAAAA.

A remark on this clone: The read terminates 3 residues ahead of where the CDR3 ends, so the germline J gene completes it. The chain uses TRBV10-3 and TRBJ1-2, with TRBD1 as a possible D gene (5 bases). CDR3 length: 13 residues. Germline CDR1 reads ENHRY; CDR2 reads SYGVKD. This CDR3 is CAIRADTNNDYTF. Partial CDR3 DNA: TGTGCCATCAGGGCGGACACTAACAATGAC.

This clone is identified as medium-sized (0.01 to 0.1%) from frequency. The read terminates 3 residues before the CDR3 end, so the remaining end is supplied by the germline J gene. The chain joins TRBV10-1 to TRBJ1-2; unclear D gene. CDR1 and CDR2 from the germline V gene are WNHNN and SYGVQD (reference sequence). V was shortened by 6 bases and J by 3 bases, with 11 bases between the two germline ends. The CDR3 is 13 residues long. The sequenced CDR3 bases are TGCGCCAGCAGCCCCCAACCGGACTATGGC. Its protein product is CASSPQPDYG. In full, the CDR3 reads CASSPQPDYGYTF.

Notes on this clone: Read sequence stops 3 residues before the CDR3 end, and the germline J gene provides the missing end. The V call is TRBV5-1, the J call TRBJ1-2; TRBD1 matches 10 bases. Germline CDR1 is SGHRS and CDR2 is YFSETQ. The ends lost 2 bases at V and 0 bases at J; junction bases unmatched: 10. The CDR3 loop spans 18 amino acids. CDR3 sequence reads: CASSLTPWTGGSNYGYTF. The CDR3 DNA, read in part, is TGCGCCAGCAGCTTAACCCCGTGGACAGGGGGATCTAACTATGGC.

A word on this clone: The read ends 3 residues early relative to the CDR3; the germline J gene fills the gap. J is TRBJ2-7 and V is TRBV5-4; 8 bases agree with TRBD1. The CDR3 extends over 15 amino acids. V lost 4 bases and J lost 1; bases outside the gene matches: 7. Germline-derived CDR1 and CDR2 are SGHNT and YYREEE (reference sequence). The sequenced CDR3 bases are TGTGCCAGCAGCCAGGACAGGGCCCCGTCCTACGAG. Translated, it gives CASSQDRAPSYE. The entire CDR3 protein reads CASSQDRAPSYEQYF.

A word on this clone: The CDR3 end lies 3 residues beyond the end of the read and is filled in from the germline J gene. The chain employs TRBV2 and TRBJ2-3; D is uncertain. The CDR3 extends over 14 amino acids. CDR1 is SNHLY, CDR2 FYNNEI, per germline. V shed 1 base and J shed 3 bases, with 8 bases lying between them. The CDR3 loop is CASSEGPVTDTQYF. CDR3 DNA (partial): TGTGCCAGCAGTGAAGGGCCAGTGACAGATACG. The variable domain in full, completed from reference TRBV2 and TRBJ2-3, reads EPEVTQTPSHQVTQMGQEVILRCVPISNHLYFYWYRQILGQKVEFLVSFYNNEISEKSEIFDDQFSVERPDGSNFTLKIRSTKLEDSAMYFCASSEGPVTDTQYFGPGTRLTVL.

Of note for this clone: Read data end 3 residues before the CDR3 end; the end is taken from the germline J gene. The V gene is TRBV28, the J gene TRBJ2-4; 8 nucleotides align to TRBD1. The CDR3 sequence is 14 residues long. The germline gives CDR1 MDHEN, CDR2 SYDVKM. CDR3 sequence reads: CASSPGQGRQPQYF. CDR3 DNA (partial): TGTGCCAGCAGTCCCGGACAGGGAAGGCAGCCT.

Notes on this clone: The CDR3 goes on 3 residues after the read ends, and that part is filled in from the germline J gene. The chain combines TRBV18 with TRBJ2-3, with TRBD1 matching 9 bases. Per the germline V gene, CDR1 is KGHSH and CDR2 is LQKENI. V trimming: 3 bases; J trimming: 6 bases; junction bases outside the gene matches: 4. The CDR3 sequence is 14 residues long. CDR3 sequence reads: CASSPYRGLDTQYF. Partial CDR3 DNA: TGTGCCAGCTCACCCTACAGGGGGCTTGATACG.

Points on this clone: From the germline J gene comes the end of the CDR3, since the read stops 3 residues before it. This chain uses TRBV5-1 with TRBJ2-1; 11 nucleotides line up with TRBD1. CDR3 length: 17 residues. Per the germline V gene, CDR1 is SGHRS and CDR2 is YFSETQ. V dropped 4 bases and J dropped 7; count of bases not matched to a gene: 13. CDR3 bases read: TGCGCCAGCAGCCACACCCCGAGGGACAGGGGGGCGAATGAG. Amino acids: CASSHTPRDRGANE. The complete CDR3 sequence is CASSHTPRDRGANEQFF.

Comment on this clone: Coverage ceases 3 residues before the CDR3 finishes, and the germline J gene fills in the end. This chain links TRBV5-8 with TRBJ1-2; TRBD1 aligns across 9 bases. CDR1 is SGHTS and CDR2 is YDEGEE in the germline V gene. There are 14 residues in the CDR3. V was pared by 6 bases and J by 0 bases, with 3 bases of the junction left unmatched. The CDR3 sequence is CASIRTGANYGYTF. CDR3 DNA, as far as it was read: TGTGCCAGCATCCGGACAGGGGCTAACTATGGC.

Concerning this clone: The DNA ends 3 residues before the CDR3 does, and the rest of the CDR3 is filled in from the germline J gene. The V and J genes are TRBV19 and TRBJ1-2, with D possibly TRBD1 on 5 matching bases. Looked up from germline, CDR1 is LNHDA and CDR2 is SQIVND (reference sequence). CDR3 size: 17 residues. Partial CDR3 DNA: TGTGCCAGTAGTATGGGCCGAGCGGGACCCCCGGCAGATACC. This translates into CASSMGRAGPPADT. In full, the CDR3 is CASSMGRAGPPADTYTF.

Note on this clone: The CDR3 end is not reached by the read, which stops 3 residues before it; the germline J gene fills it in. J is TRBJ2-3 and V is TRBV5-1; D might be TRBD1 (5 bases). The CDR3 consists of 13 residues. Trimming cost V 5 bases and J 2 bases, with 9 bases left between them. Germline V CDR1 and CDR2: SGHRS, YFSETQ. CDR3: CASREDTTDTQYF. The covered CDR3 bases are TGCGCCAGCAGAGAGGACACCACAGATACG.

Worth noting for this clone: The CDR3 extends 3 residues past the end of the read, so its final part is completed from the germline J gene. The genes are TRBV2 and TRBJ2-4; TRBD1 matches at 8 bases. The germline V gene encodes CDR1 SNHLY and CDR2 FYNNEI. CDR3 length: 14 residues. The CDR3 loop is CASSVGDRNQPQYF. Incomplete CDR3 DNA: TGTGCCAGCAGTGTCGGGGACAGGAATCAGCCT.

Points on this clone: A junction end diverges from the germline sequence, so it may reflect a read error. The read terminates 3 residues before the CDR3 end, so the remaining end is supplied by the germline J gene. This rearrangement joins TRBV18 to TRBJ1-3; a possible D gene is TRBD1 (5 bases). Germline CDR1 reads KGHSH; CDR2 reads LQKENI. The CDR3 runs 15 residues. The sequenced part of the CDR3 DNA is TGTGCCAGCTCACCACCCCGGACGAGGGGAAACACT. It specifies CASSPPRTRGNT. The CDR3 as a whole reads CASSPPRTRGNTIYF.

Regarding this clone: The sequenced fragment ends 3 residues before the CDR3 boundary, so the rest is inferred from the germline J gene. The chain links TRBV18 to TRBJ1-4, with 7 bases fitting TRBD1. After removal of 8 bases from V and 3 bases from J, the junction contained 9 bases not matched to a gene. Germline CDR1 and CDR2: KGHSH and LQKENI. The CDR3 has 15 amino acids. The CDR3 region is CASHPPGTANEKLFF. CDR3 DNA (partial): TGTGCCAGCCATCCCCCCGGGACAGCTAATGAAAAA.

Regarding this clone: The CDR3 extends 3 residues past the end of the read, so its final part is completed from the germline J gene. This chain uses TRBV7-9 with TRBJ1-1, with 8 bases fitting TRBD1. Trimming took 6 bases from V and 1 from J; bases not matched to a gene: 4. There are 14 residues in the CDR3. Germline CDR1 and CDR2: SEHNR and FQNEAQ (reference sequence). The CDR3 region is CASRTGTGNTEAFF. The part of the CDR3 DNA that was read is TGTGCCAGCAGAACCGGGACAGGGAACACTGAA. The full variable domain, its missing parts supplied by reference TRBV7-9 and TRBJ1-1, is DTGVSQNPRHKITKRGQNVTFRCDPISEHNRLYWYRQTLGQGPEFLTYFQNEAQLEKSRLLSDRFSAERPKGSFSTLEIQRTEQGDSAMYLCASRTGTGNTEAFFGQGTRLTVV.

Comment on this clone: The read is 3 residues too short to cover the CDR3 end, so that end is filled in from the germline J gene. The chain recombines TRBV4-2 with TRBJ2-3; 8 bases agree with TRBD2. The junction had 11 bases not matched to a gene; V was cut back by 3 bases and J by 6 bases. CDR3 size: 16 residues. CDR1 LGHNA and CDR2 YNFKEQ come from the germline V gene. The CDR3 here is CASSQGLDQRGDTQYF. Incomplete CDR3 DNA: TGTGCCAGCAGCCAGGGACTAGATCAACGTGGGGATACG.

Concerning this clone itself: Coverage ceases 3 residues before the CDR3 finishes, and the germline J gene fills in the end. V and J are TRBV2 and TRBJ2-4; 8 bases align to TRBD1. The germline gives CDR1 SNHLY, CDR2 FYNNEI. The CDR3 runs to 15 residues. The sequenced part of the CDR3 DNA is TGTGCCAGCAGTCCCGGGACAGGCTCTAACTATGGT. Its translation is CASSPGTGSNYG. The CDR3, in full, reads CASSPGTGSNYGQYF.

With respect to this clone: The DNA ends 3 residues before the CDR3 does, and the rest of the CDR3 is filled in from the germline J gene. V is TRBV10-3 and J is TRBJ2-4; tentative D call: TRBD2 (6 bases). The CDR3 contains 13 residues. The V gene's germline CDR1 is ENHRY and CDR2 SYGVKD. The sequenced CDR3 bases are TGTGCCATCAGCCTCGGGGGAGGTCAGCCT. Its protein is CAISLGGGQP. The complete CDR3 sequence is CAISLGGGQPQYF.

CDR3 DNA, as far as it was read: TGTGCCAGCAGGGAACACAGGGACTCTGGAAACACC. Translated, it gives CASREHRDSGNT. The full-length CDR3 reads as CASREHRDSGNTIYF. V and J are TRBV6-1 and TRBJ1-3, with D perhaps matching TRBD1 (6 bases). The read halts 3 residues ahead of the CDR3 end, with the missing end drawn from the germline J gene. CDR1 is MNHNS and CDR2 is SASEGT in the germline V gene. Trimming cost V 6 bases and J 0 bases, with 12 bases left between them. The CDR3 is 15 residues long.

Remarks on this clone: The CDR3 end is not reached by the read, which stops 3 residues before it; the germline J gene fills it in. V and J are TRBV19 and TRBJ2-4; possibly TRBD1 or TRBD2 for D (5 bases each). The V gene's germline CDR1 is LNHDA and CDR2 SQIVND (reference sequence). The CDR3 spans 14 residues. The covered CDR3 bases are TGTGCCAGTAGTATAGACGGCCCTATGAGGGGT. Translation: CASSIDGPMRG. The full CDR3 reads CASSIDGPMRGQYF.

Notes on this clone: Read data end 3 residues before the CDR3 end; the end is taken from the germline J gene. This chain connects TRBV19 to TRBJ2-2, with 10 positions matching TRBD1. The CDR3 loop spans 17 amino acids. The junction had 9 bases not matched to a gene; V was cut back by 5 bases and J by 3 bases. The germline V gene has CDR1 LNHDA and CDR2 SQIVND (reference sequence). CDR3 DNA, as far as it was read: TGTGCCAGTAGTCCCCGGGACAGGGGAGGAGACACCGGGGAG. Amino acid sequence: CASSPRDRGGDTGE. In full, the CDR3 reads CASSPRDRGGDTGELFF. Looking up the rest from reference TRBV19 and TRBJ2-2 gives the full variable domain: DGGITQSPKYLFRKEGQNVTLSCEQNLNHDAMYWYRQDPGQGLRLIYYSQIVNDFQKGDIAEGYSVSREKKESFPLTVTSAQKNPTAFYLCASSPRDRGGDTGELFFGEGSRLTVL.

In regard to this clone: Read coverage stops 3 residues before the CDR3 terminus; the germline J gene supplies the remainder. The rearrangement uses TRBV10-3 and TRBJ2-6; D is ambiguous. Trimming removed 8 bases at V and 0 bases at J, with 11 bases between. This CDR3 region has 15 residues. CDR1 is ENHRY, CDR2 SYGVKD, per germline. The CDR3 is CAIGGSSSGANVLTF. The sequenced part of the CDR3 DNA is TGTGCCATCGGCGGCAGCTCCTCTGGGGCCAACGTC.

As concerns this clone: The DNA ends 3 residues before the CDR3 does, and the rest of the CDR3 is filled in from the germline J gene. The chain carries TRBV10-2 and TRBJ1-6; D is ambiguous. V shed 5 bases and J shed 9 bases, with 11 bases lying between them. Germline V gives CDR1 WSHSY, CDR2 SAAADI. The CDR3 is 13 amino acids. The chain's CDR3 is CASSSASGSPLHF. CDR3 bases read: TGCGCCAGCAGTAGTGCCTCCGGTTCACCC.

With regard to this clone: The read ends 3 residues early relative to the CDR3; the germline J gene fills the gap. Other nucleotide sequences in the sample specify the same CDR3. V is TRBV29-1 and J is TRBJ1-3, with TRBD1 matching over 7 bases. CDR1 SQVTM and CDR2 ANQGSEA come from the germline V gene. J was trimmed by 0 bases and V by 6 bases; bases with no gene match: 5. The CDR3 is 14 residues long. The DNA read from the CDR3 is TGCAGCGTGGGACAGTCAACCTCTGGAAACACC. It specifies CSVGQSTSGNT. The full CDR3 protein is CSVGQSTSGNTIYF.